This TCR beta chain was captured by sequencing in a study of T cell changes during pregnancy in multiple sclerosis. Profiled with immunoSEQ multiplex PCR; TCRdb holds only in-frame clones, not every one. This table has around 40,000 clones, around nine tenths appearing once. From germline, CDR1 is SEHNR and CDR2 FQNEAQ (reference sequence). V gave up 5 bases and J gave up 4 bases, with 11 bases separating them. This CDR3 region has 13 residues. The source was CD4+ T cells from peripheral blood mononuclear cells, collected in the second trimester of pregnancy. V is TRBV7-9 and J is TRBJ1-2, with D perhaps matching TRBD1 (6 bases). The sequence derives from a female donor with multiple sclerosis, enrolled in a pregnancy study. The CDR3 loop is CASSIRGSYGYTF. The CDR3 DNA reads TGTGCCAGCAGCATTAGGGGGTCCTATGGCTACACCTTC.